Presented here are 26 T cell receptor beta chains from one specimen sequenced in a study of cytomegalovirus exposure and HLA in healthy donors. This PCR relied on a set of 60 Vbeta primers and 13 Jbeta primers. Clones were read by immunoSEQ multiplex PCR, and TCRdb kept only the in-frame ones, dropping some. The sample records fewer than 200,000 clones, 73% being singletons. The sample consisted of PBMCs. The receptors were gathered from a woman under 30 in good health and CMV-seropositive.

This chain links TRBV6-6 with TRBJ1-2, with TRBD1 matching over 8 bases. The J segment lost 14 bases and the V segment lost 4 bases, leaving 6 bases of the junction unmatched. The CDR3 consists of 11 residues. Per the germline V gene, CDR1 is MNHNY and CDR2 is SVGAGI (reference sequence). The CDR3 spells CASSSRTGHTF. The CDR3 coding sequence is TGTGCCAGCAGTTCGCGGACAGGGCATACCTTC.

This chain joins TRBV5-4 and TRBJ2-2; D unresolved. Trimming left V 2 bases short and J 10 bases short, with 12 bases between. Per germline, CDR1 SGHNT and CDR2 YYREEE (reference sequence). The CDR3 has 13 residues. For the CDR3, the DNA is TGTGCCAGCAGCTTCATAAGCGCCGAGGAGCTGTTTTTT. The encoded protein is CASSFISAEELFF.

In its sample, this clone was seen once. The chain carries TRBV19 and TRBJ2-7, with D possibly being TRBD1 (6 bases). Looked up from germline, CDR1 is LNHDA and CDR2 is SQIVND (reference sequence). The CDR3 totals 15 residues. V was cut by 6 bases and J by 0 bases, with 15 bases left in between. CDR3 amino acids: CASRQVGHSSYEQYF. The DNA for the CDR3 is TGTGCCAGTAGACAGGTGGGACACAGCTCCTACGAGCAGTACTTC.

This chain links TRBV2 with TRBJ1-1; D gene uncertain. The CDR3 runs 14 residues. The V gene's germline CDR1 is SNHLY and CDR2 FYNNEI. Trimming took off 4 bases at V and 1 base at J, with 10 bases between the two ends. Here the CDR3 DNA reads TGTGCCAGCAGTGTGGCGGCGTCGAACACTGAAGCTTTCTTT. It encodes CASSVAASNTEAFF.

This clone was counted once. The chain carries TRBV6-6 and TRBJ1-1; D remains ambiguous. CDR3 length: 13 amino acids. Trimming shortened V by 0 bases and J by 7 bases, and 9 bases separated the two germline ends. The germline gives CDR1 MNHNY, CDR2 SVGAGI (reference sequence). The CDR3 bases are TGTGCCAGCAGTTACTCGGAGCCATTTGAAGCTTTCTTT. Its translation is CASSYSEPFEAFF.

The chain combines TRBV28 with TRBJ1-5, with D hard to call. Per germline, CDR1 MDHEN and CDR2 SYDVKM. This CDR3 has 15 residues. V was trimmed by 1 base and J by 1 base, leaving 8 bases between them. CDR3 DNA: TGTGCCAGCAGTTTATATGCCAGGAGCAATCAGCCCCAGCATTTT. This encodes CASSLYARSNQPQHF.

The chain uses TRBV9 and TRBJ1-5, with D tentatively TRBD1 (5 bases). Trimming took off 7 bases at V and 6 bases at J, with 11 bases between the two ends. The CDR3 contains 12 residues. Germline V CDR1 and CDR2: SGDLS, YYNGEE. The CDR3 reads CASGQGFQPQHF. The CDR3, as DNA: TGTGCCAGCGGGCAGGGTTTTCAGCCCCAGCATTTT.

On this clone itself: The junction shows a germline mismatch at one end, possibly a read error. V gene TRBV7-9 combines with J gene TRBJ1-6; perhaps TRBD1 as D (5 bases). Looked up from germline, CDR1 is SEHNR and CDR2 is FQNEAQ (reference sequence). The CDR3 is 16 amino acids. The CDR3 DNA is TGTGCCAGCAGCTCGAACCAGGGATCCTATAATCCACCCCTCCACTTT. Translated, it gives CASSSNQGSYNPPLHF.

The J gene is TRBJ2-5, the V gene TRBV9; weak D call: TRBD1 (6 bases). Germline-derived CDR1 and CDR2 are SGDLS and YYNGEE. Trimming removed 1 base from V and 2 bases from J, with 12 bases in between. The CDR3 covers 15 residues. The CDR3 sequence: CASSVSAGTQETQYF. CDR3 DNA: TGTGCCAGCAGCGTAAGTGCAGGGACACAAGAGACCCAGTACTTC.

This chain uses TRBV19 with TRBJ2-7, with D possibly being TRBD2 (6 bases). Trimming took 4 bases from V and 3 from J, leaving 16 bases between them. Germline CDR1 reads LNHDA; CDR2 reads SQIVND (reference sequence). This CDR3 comprises 15 residues. The CDR3 region has the DNA TGTGCCAGTAGTACCCAGGGACGGGGGAACTACGAGCAGTACTTC. Its protein product is CASSTQGRGNYEQYF. The full variable domain, its missing parts supplied by reference TRBV19 and TRBJ2-7, is DGGITQSPKYLFRKEGQNVTLSCEQNLNHDAMYWYRQDPGQGLRLIYYSQIVNDFQKGDIAEGYSVSREKKESFPLTVTSAQKNPTAFYLCASSTQGRGNYEQYFGPGTRLTVT.

This clone was counted a single time. The chain links TRBV2 to TRBJ2-7, with D uncertain. Trimming cost V 6 bases and J 0 bases, with 12 bases left between them. There are 14 residues in the CDR3. Germline CDR1 is SNHLY and CDR2 is FYNNEI. The CDR3 loop reads CASSYSAGSYEQYF. The CDR3 DNA reads as TGTGCCAGCAGCTACTCTGCCGGCTCCTACGAGCAGTACTTC.

This clone was picked up a small number of times. This chain uses TRBV6-5 with TRBJ1-5; 9 bases are shared with TRBD1. The junction had 7 bases not matched to a gene; V was cut back by 6 bases and J by 7 bases. Germline values: CDR1 MNHEY, CDR2 SVGAGI. The CDR3 has 14 amino acids. The CDR3 loop is CASSIRTGAQPQHF. The CDR3, as DNA: TGTGCCAGCAGCATTCGGACAGGGGCGCAGCCCCAGCATTTT.

This clone was detected only a few times. The chain is built from TRBV2 and TRBJ2-1, with D perhaps TRBD2 (7 bases). The CDR3 spans 15 residues. The V gene lost 1 base and the J gene lost 7 bases, with 14 bases spanning the gap. Germline CDR1 is SNHLY and CDR2 is FYNNEI. The CDR3 is CASSEGGGRSNEQFF. The CDR3 DNA sequence: TGTGCCAGCAGTGAAGGGGGGGGGCGATCGAATGAGCAGTTCTTC. Using reference TRBV2 and TRBJ2-1 for the parts outside the CDR3, the full variable domain is EPEVTQTPSHQVTQMGQEVILRCVPISNHLYFYWYRQILGQKVEFLVSFYNNEISEKSEIFDDQFSVERPDGSNFTLKIRSTKLEDSAMYFCASSEGGGRSNEQFFGPGTRLTVL.

The V gene is TRBV13, the J gene TRBJ2-7, with D hard to call. The germline gives CDR1 PRHDT, CDR2 FYEKMQ (reference sequence). V was pared by 0 bases and J by 4 bases, with 10 bases between. This CDR3 has 14 amino acids. The CDR3 DNA is TGTGCCAGCAGCTTAGGCCGGTATAGATACGAGCAGTACTTC. Protein sequence: CASSLGRYRYEQYF.

The rearrangement links TRBV7-2 to TRBJ2-3; possible D gene TRBD1, 6 bases. V was trimmed by 1 base and J by 0 bases, leaving 14 bases between them. The CDR3 is 17 amino acids. In germline, CDR1 is SGHTA, CDR2 FQGNSA. The CDR3 region is CASSLGTGYPSTDTQYF. The CDR3 bases are TGTGCCAGCAGCTTAGGAACAGGGTACCCTAGCACAGATACGCAGTATTTT. Complete variable domain (other parts from reference TRBV7-2 and TRBJ2-3): GAGVSQSPSNKVTEKGKDVELRCDPISGHTALYWYRQSLGQGLEFLIYFQGNSAPDKSGLPSDRFSAERTGGSVSTLTIQRTQQEDSAVYLCASSLGTGYPSTDTQYFGPGTRLTVL.

This rearrangement joins TRBV4-2 to TRBJ1-6, with 7 bases lining up with TRBD1. The CDR3 spans 15 residues. The V and J ends lost 3 bases and 10 bases, in that order; junction bases with no gene match: 9. Germline V gene data show CDR1 as LGHNA and CDR2 as YNFKEQ. CDR3 loop: CASSQETGTVSPLHF. The CDR3 nucleotides read TGTGCCAGCAGCCAGGAGACAGGGACGGTCTCACCCCTCCACTTT.

The gene calls are TRBV5-5 and TRBJ2-2; TRBD1 agrees at 8 bases. CDR1 and CDR2 (germline): SGHKS, YYEKEE (reference sequence). The ends lost 4 bases at V and 5 bases at J; junction bases unmatched: 7. The CDR3 has 15 amino acids. The DNA of the CDR3 is TGTGCCAGCAGCAGTCAGGGGGCGCGGACCGGGGAGCTGTTTTTT. As protein: CASSSQGARTGELFF.

The V call is TRBV25-1, the J call TRBJ2-3; TRBD1 might be the D (6 bases). Germline assignment: CDR1 MGHDK and CDR2 SYGVNS. The CDR3 is made up of 15 amino acids. Trimming cost V 3 bases and J 3 bases, with 13 bases left between them. CDR3 DNA: TGTGCCAGCAGTGATATTATGCAGGGGACAGATACGCAGTATTTT. It encodes CASSDIMQGTDTQYF.

This clone was picked up a small number of times. The chain recombines TRBV4-1 with TRBJ2-5; the match to TRBD2 covers 13 bases. Per the germline V gene, CDR1 is MGHRA and CDR2 is YSYEKL. J was trimmed by 5 bases and V by 1 base; bases with no gene match: 7. The CDR3 loop spans 17 amino acids. The CDR3 sequence is CASSQADGLAGDETQYF. The DNA for the CDR3 is TGCGCCAGCAGCCAAGCCGACGGACTAGCGGGGGATGAGACCCAGTACTTC.

This clone was seen only a few times. The chain employs TRBV7-9 and TRBJ1-1; D possibly corresponds to TRBD1 (6 bases). Germline-derived CDR1 and CDR2 are SEHNR and FQNEAQ (reference sequence). The V end was cut by 1 base, the J end by 1 base, with 13 bases between. CDR3 length: 16 amino acids. The CDR3 coding sequence is TGTGCCAGCAGCTTAGGTTGGGGGGGCGAGAACACTGAAGCTTTCTTT. It codes for CASSLGWGGENTEAFF.

This clone was counted a single time. The V call is TRBV7-3, the J call TRBJ2-5, with a weak D call TRBD1 (6 bases). The CDR3 has 13 amino acids. Germline V gene sequence: CDR1 SGHTA, CDR2 FQGTGA. Trimming took 2 bases from V and 5 from J, leaving 9 bases between them. DNA for the CDR3: TGTGCCAGCAGCTTATATCAGGGGGAGACCCAGTACTTC. Translating it yields CASSLYQGETQYF.

The rearrangement joins TRBV27 to TRBJ1-4, with TRBD1 as a possible D gene (6 bases). V lost 5 bases and J lost 5, with 21 bases in between. Germline V CDR1 and CDR2: MNHEY, SMNVEV (reference sequence). The CDR3 has 17 residues. This chain's CDR3 is CASSTLPLTDRNEKLFF. The CDR3 DNA reads as TGTGCCAGCAGTACCCTCCCACTAACTGACAGGAATGAAAAACTGTTTTTT.

The V call is TRBV4-1, the J call TRBJ1-6; possibly TRBD1 for D (6 bases). The CDR3 runs to 17 residues. Germline V gene sequence: CDR1 MGHRA, CDR2 YSYEKL. Trimming shortened V by 4 bases and J by 2 bases, and 15 bases separated the two germline ends. The CDR3 DNA follows: TGCGCCAGCAGCCGAGGGGGGGGAATAGCCTATAATTCACCCCTCCACTTT. Protein: CASSRGGGIAYNSPLHF.

Worth noting for this clone: Other DNA sequences in the same sample also yield this CDR3. V and J are TRBV7-2 and TRBJ1-2, with D possibly matching TRBD1 (6 bases). Germline CDR1 is SGHTA and CDR2 is FQGNSA. Trimming removed 4 bases at V and 3 bases at J, with 9 bases between. The CDR3 has 13 residues. The DNA of the CDR3 is TGTGCCAGCAGCTCACAGGGATACTATGGCTACACCTTC. Translating gives CASSSQGYYGYTF.

The V call is TRBV30, the J call TRBJ2-2, with D perhaps TRBD2 (7 bases). This CDR3 has 14 residues. The germline V gene has CDR1 GTSNPN and CDR2 SVGIG (reference sequence). Deletions cut 3 bases from V and 6 bases from J, with 14 bases between. The CDR3 DNA reads TGTGCCTGGAGCGGAACGGGGGGCCCCGGGGAGCTGTTTTTT. It is translated as CAWSGTGGPGELFF.

The rearrangement joins TRBV9 to TRBJ2-5, with 10 bases that match TRBD2. J lost 9 bases, V lost 5 bases, and 10 bases had no gene match. Germline CDR1 reads SGDLS; CDR2 reads YYNGEE. This CDR3 spans 14 amino acids. The CDR3 sequence is CASSSGGRWEAQYF. For the CDR3, the DNA is TGTGCCAGCAGTAGCGGGGGGCGGTGGGAGGCCCAGTACTTC.